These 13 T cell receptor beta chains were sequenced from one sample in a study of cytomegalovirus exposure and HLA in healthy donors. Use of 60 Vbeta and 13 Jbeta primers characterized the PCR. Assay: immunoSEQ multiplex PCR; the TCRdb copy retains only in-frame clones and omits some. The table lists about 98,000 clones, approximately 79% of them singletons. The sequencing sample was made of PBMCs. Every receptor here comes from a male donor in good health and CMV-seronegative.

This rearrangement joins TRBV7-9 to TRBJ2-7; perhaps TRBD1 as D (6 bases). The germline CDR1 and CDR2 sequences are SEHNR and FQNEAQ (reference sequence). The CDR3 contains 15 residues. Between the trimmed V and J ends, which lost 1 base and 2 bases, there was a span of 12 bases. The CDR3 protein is CASSLGDDRTYEQYF. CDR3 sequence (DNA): TGTGCCAGCAGCTTAGGGGATGACAGGACCTACGAGCAGTACTTC.

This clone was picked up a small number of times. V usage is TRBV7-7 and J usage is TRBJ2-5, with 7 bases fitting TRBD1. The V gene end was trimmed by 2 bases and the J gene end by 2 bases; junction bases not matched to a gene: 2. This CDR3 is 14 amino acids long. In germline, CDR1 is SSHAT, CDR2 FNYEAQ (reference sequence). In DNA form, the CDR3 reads TGTGCCAGCAGCTTAAACAGGGGACAAGAGACCCAGTACTTC. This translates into CASSLNRGQETQYF. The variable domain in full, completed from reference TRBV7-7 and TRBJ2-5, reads GAGVSQSPRYKVTKRGQDVTLRCDPISSHATLYWYQQALGQGPEFLTYFNYEAQPDKSGLPSDRFSAERPEGSISTLTIQRTEQRDSAMYRCASSLNRGQETQYFGPGTRLLVL.

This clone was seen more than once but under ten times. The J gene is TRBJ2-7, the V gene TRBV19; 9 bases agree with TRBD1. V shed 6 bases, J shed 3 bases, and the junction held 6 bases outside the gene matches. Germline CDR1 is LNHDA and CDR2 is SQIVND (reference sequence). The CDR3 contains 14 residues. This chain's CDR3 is CASRGQGSGYEQYF. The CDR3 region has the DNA TGTGCCAGTAGGGGACAGGGAAGTGGCTACGAGCAGTACTTC.

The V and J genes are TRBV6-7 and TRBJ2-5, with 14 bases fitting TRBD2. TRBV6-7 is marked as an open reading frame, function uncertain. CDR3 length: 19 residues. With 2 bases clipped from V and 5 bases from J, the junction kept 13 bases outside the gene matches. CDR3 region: CASSYNGTSGSSQEETQYF. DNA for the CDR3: TGTGCCAGCAGTTACAACGGGACTAGCGGGAGCTCCCAAGAGGAGACCCAGTACTTC.

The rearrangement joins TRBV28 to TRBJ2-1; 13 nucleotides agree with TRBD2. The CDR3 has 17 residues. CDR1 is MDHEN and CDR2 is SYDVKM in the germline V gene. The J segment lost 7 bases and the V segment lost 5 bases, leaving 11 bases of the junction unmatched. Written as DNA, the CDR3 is TGTGCCAGCAGTCCAGCAGGGGGACTAGCGGGATCGAATGAGCAGTTCTTC. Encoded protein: CASSPAGGLAGSNEQFF. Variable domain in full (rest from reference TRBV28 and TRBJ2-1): DVKVTQSSRYLVKRTGEKVFLECVQDMDHENMFWYRQDPGLGLRLIYFSYDVKMKEKGDIPEGYSVSREKKERFSLILESASTNQTSMYLCASSPAGGLAGSNEQFFGPGTRLTVL.

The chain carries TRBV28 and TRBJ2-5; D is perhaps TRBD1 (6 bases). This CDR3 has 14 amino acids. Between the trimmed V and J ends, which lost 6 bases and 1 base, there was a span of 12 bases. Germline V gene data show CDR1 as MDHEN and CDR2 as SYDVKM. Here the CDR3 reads CASREGGTQETQYF. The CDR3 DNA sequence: TGTGCCAGCAGGGAAGGGGGTACCCAAGAGACCCAGTACTTC.

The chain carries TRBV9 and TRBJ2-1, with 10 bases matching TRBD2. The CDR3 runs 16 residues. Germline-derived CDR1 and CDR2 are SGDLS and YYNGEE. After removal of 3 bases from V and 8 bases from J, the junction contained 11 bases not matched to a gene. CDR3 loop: CASSATLAGVVDEQFF. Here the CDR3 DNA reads TGTGCCAGCAGCGCGACCCTAGCGGGAGTGGTCGATGAGCAGTTCTTC. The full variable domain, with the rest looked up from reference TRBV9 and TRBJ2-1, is DSGVTQTPKHLITATGQRVTLRCSPRSGDLSVYWYQQSLDQGLQFLIQYYNGEERAKGNILERFSAQQFPDLHSELNLSSLELGDSALYFCASSATLAGVVDEQFFGPGTRLTVL.

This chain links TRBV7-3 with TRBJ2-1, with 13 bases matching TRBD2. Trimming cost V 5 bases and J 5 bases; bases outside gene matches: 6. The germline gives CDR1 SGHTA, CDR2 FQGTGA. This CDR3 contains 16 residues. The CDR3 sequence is CASSDAGTSGNNEQFF. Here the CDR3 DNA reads TGTGCCAGCAGCGATGCCGGGACTAGCGGGAACAATGAGCAGTTCTTC.

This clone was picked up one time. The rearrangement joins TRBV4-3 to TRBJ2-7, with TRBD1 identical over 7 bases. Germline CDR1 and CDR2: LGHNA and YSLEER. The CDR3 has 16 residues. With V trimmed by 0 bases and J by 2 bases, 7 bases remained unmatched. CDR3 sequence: CASSQDAIGQAYEQYF. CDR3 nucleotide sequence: TGCGCCAGCAGCCAAGACGCTATTGGACAGGCCTACGAGCAGTACTTC.

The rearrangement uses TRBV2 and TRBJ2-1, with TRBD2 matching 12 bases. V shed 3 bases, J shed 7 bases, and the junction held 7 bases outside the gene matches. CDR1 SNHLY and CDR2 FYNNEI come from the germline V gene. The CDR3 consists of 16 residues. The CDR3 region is CASSESLAGGLNEQFF. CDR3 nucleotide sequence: TGTGCCAGCAGTGAGAGTCTAGCGGGAGGGTTAAATGAGCAGTTCTTC.

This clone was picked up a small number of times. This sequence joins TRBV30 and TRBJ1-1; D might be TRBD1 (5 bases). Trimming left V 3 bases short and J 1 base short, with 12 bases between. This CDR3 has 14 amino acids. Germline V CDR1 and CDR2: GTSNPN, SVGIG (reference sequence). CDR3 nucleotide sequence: TGTGCCTGGAGCATAGCAGGGCCGAACACTGAAGCTTTCTTT. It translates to CAWSIAGPNTEAFF.

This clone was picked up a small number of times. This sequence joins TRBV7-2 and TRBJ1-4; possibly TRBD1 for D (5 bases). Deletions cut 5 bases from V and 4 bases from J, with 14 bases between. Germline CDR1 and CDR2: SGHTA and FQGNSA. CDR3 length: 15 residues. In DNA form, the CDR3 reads TGTGCCAGCAGCAACGACAGAGCCCGTAATGAAAAACTGTTTTTT. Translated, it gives CASSNDRARNEKLFF.

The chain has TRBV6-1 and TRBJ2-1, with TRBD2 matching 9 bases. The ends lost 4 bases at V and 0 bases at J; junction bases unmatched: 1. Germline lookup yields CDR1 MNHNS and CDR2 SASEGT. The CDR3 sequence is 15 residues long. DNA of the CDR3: TGTGCCAGCAGTGTTAGCGGGAGCTCCTACAATGAGCAGTTCTTC. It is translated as CASSVSGSSYNEQFF.